The TCR beta chain described here comes from a study of blood T cell repertoires in COVID-19. Here immunoSEQ multiplex PCR was the method, and the copy in TCRdb shows in-frame clones only, minus some. The data show over 100,000 clones, over 80% seen once. Germline lookup yields CDR1 MNHNY and CDR2 SVGAGI (reference sequence). This CDR3 has 16 residues. Unmatched junction bases numbered 13, after V lost 2 bases and J lost 11 bases. V and J are TRBV6-6 and TRBJ2-3; 10 bases map to TRBD2. This clonotype originated in a man aged 50 or older with acute or convalescent COVID-19. Sequencing input: peripheral blood. The CDR3 nucleotides read TGTGCCAGCAGTTACGCCCCGGGAGCGGGAGGGTTAGAGCAGTATTTT. Protein: CASSYAPGAGGLEQYF.